Below, 4 T cell receptor beta chains from the same sample are listed, as sequenced in a study of T-cell reconstitution after alpha-beta-depleted transplantation in children. The TCRbeta library incorporated unique molecular identifiers. TCRdb reprocessed the PCR reads via MiXCR and lists one record per CDR3 protein. Counted here are about 540,000 distinct CDR3 sequences, approximately 16% occurring once; the ten biggest clones make up 2.5% to 4%. The sample here was PBMCs from the stem cell graft donor, taken from the stem cell graft. These receptors came from a human donor who donated a stem cell graft to a child with acute lymphoblastic leukemia.

The genes are TRBV27 and TRBJ2-1; the D gene could be TRBD1 or TRBD2 (6 bases each). CDR1 and CDR2 from the germline V gene are MNHEY and SMNVEV (reference sequence). The CDR3 covers 16 residues. Deletions cut 6 bases from V and 9 bases from J, with 24 bases between. The CDR3 DNA reads as TGTGCCAGCAGCCTCGATTTTGTGGTAGGGGGGAGTGAGCAGTTCTTC. Amino acid sequence: CASSLDFVVGGSEQFF.

Here the CDR3 DNA reads TGTGCCAGCAGCAGGACTAGCGGGAGAGCCAAAAACATTCAGTACTTC. It is translated as CASSRTSGRAKNIQYF. The chain has TRBV7-9 and TRBJ2-4; 13 nucleotides align to TRBD2. The CDR3 covers 16 residues. V trimming: 5 bases; J trimming: 0 bases; junction bases outside the gene matches: 1. Germline lookup yields CDR1 SEHNR and CDR2 FQNEAQ (reference sequence).

The chain is built from TRBV7-9 and TRBJ2-1, with 10 bases matching TRBD1. The CDR3 extends over 16 amino acids. CDR1 is SEHNR, CDR2 FQNEAQ, per germline (reference sequence). J lost 4 bases, V lost 5 bases, and 8 bases had no gene match. In nucleotides, the CDR3 is TGTGCCAGCAGCCCAAGACAGGGGGCTGCGTACAATGAGCAGTTCTTC. It specifies CASSPRQGAAYNEQFF.

This clonotype turned up a few times. This sequence joins TRBV7-9 and TRBJ1-5; 7 nucleotides agree with TRBD1. CDR3 length: 16 amino acids. The germline V gene has CDR1 SEHNR and CDR2 FQNEAQ (reference sequence). V gave up 5 bases and J gave up 2 bases; unmatched junction bases: 9. In DNA form, the CDR3 reads TGTGCCAGCAGCACCATGACAGGGTCCGGCAATCAGCCCCAGCATTTT. Residues: CASSTMTGSGNQPQHF.